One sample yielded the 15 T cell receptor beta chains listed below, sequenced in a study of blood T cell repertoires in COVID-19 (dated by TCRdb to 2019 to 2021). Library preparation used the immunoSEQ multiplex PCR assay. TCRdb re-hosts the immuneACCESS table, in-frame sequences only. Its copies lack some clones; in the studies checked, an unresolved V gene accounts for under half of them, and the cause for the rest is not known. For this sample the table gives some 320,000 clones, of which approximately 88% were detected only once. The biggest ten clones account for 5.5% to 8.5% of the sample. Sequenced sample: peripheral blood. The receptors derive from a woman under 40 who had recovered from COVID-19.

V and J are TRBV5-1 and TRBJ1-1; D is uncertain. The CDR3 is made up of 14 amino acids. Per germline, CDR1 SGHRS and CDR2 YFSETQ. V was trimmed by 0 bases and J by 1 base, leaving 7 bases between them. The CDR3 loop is CASSLGVTNTEAFF. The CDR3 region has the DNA TGCGCCAGCAGCTTGGGAGTCACGAACACTGAAGCTTTCTTT. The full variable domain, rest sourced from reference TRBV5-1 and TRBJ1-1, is KAGVTQTPRYLIKTRGQQVTLSCSPISGHRSVSWYQQTPGQGLQFLFEYFSETQRNKGNFPGRFSGRQFSNSRSEMNVSTLELGDSALYLCASSLGVTNTEAFFGQGTRLTVV.

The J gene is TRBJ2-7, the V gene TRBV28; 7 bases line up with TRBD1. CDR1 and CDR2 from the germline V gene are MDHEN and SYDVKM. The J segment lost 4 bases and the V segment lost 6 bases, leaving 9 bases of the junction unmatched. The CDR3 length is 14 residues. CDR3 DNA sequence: TGTGCCAGCAGCGATGGGACAGTGATATACGAGCAGTACTTC. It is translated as CASSDGTVIYEQYF.

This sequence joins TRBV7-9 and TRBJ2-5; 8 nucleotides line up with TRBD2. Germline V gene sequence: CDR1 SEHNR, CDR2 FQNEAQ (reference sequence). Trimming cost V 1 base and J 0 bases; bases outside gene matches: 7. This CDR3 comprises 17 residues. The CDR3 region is CASSLGLAGRYQETQYF. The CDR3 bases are TGTGCCAGCAGCTTAGGATTAGCGGGGCGATACCAAGAGACCCAGTACTTC.

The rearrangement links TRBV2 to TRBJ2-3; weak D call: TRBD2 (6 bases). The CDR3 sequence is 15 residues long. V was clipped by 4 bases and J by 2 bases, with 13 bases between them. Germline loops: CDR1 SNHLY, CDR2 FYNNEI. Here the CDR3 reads CASSASRDFTDTQYF. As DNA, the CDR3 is TGTGCCAGCAGTGCGTCCCGGGACTTCACAGATACGCAGTATTTT.

CDR3 amino acids: CATGGRLNTGELFF. In DNA, the CDR3 is TGTGCCACCGGGGGCAGGCTAAACACCGGGGAGCTGTTTTTT. The V gene is TRBV24-1, the J gene TRBJ2-2; D possibly corresponds to TRBD1 (6 bases). This CDR3 has 14 amino acids. CDR1 is KGHDR and CDR2 is SFDVKD in the germline V gene. Trimming cost V 9 bases and J 2 bases, with 12 bases left between them.

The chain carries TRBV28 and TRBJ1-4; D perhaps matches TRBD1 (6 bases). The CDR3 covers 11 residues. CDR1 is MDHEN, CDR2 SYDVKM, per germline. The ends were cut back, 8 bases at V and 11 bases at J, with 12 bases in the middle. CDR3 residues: CASRTDSKLFF. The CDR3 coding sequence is TGTGCCAGCCGTACGGACAGTAAACTGTTTTTT.

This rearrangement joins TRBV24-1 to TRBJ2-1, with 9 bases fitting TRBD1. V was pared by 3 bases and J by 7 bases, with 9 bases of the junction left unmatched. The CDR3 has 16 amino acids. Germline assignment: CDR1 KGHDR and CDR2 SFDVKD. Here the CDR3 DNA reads TGTGCCACCAGTGATCACCGGACAGGGGCAGGGAATGAGCAGTTCTTC. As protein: CATSDHRTGAGNEQFF.

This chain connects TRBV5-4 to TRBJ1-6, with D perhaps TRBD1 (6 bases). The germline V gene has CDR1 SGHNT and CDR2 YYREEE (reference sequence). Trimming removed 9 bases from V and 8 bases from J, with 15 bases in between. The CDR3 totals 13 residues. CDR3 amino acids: CAISDRIDSPLHF. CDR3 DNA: TGTGCCATTTCAGACAGGATAGATTCACCCCTCCACTTT.

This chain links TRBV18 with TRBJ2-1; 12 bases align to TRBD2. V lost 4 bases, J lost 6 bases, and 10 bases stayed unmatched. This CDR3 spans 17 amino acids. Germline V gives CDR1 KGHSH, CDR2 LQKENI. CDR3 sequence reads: CASSQTLAGGIFNEQFF. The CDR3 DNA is TGTGCCAGCTCACAAACACTAGCGGGGGGAATTTTCAATGAGCAGTTCTTC.

CDR3 nucleotides: TGTGCCAGCTTGGACAGGGCCCCTGGAAACACCATATATTTT. Translating gives CASLDRAPGNTIYF. The chain uses TRBV18 and TRBJ1-3, with TRBD1 identical over 8 bases. Germline V gene lookup returns CDR1 KGHSH and CDR2 LQKENI. The CDR3 is 14 amino acids. V dropped 7 bases and J dropped 2; count of bases not matched to a gene: 4. The full variable domain, completed using reference TRBV18 and TRBJ1-3, is NAGVMQNPRHLVRRRGQEARLRCSPMKGHSHVYWYRQLPEEGLKFMVYLQKENIIDESGMPKERFSAEFPKEGPSILRIQQVVRGDSAAYFCASLDRAPGNTIYFGEGSWLTVV.

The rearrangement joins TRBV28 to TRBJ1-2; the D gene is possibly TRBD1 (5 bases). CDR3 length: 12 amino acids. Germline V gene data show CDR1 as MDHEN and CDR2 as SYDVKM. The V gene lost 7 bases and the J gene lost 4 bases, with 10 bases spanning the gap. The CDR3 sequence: CASILRGYGYTF. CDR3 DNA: TGTGCCAGCATATTAAGGGGCTATGGCTACACCTTC.

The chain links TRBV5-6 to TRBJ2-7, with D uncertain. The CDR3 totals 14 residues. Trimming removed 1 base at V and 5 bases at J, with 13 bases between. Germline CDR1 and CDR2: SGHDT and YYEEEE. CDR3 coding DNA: TGTGCCAGCAGCTTGCTCTTCGCGGCCCACGAGCAGTACTTC. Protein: CASSLLFAAHEQYF.

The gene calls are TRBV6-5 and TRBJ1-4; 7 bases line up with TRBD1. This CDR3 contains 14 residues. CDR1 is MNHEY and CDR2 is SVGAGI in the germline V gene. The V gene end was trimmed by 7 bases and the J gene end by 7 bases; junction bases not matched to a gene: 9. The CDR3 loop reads CASTGGQKSEKLFF. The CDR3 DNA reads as TGTGCCAGCACAGGGGGACAGAAGTCTGAAAAACTGTTTTTT.

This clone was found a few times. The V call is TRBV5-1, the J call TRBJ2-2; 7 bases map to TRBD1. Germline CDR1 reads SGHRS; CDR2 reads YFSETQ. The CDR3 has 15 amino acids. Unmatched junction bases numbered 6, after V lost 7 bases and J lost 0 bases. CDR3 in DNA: TGCGCCAGCCACAGGGGACCCCCGAACACCGGGGAGCTGTTTTTT. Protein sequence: CASHRGPPNTGELFF. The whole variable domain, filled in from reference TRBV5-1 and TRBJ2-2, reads KAGVTQTPRYLIKTRGQQVTLSCSPISGHRSVSWYQQTPGQGLQFLFEYFSETQRNKGNFPGRFSGRQFSNSRSEMNVSTLELGDSALYLCASHRGPPNTGELFFGEGSRLTVL.

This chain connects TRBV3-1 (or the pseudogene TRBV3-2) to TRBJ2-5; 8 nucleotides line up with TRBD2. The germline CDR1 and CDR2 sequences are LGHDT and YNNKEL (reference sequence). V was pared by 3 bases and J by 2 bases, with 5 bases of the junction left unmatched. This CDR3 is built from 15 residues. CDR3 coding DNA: TGTGCCAGCAGCCATCTTTCTAGCGGGCAAGAGACCCAGTACTTC. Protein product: CASSHLSSGQETQYF.